This paragraph reports one T cell receptor (beta chain). This clone's antigen is unknown. There are no base qualities to consult, and no much larger clone falls within one base. This entry belongs to a study of OX40 agonist ivuxolimab in advanced cancers. In the study overall: Ivuxolimab, which targeted the costimulatory receptor OX40 (CD134), was an agonistic, fully human IgG2 monoclonal antibody. Intravenous ivuxolimab was administered to patients every 2 weeks at six dose levels: 0.01, 0.1, 0.3, 1.5, 3 and 10 mg/kg. Among the approximately 54 dose-escalation patients, approximately 20 had hepatocellular carcinoma, approximately 15 melanoma, 9 renal cell carcinoma and 9 head and neck cancer. In the dose-escalation cohort, 70% to 90% of patients were male, and the mean age was around 60 years with a range of roughly 20 to 79. Prior anti-PD-1, anti-PD-L1 or anti-CTLA-4 therapy was permitted, and checkpoint inhibitors had been received by roughly 40% of dose-escalation patients. Partial responses were achieved by three dose-escalation patients, of whom one had hepatocellular carcinoma and two had cutaneous melanoma. The point of sequencing TCRbeta in the periphery was to test whether ivuxolimab changed TCR sequence diversity and drove clonal T-cell expansion. The paper describes the monotherapy dose-escalation part (N of about 55 patients) of the phase I trial of ivuxolimab. The study at large found these results: On average, CD8+ T cells showed more expanded clones than CD4+ T cells after ivuxolimab. In the 0.1-3.0 mg/kg groups, partial responders had among the lowest normalized peripheral clonal expansion, particularly in CD8+ T cells. At doses of 0.1 to 3.0 mg/kg, clonal expansion of both CD4+ and CD8+ blood T cells was observed from baseline to week 6. The antigen specificity of the peripheral T cells that underwent clonal expansion was not determined. Low levels of normalized T-cell clonal expansion were also seen in some nonresponding patients.

To sequence the TCRbeta CDR3 region, genomic DNA was isolated from the sorted cells. The immunoSEQ Assay was used for sequencing of TCRbeta CDR3 regions. As stored in TCRdb, this immuneACCESS dataset retains in-frame rearrangements with V and J assigned. A fraction of the clones does not appear; measured against another copy, unresolved V genes explain less than half of the discrepancy, and the remainder lacks a known reason. For this sample there are about 49,000 clones; about 81% appear just once. Of the sample, 1.6% is held by the ten largest clones. Trimming at the junction amounts to 4 bases on V and 6 bases on J, and the germline ends lie 15 bases apart. From the cysteine up to the phenylalanine, the CDR3 has a length of 15 residues. The read is trimmed to its CDR3 DNA, 45 bases read in frame from base 1. In the germline V gene, CDR1 corresponds to MNHEY and CDR2 to SVGAGI. The trial excluded patients who had a history of autoimmune disease or were on systemic immunosuppression. Peripheral blood for TCR sequencing was drawn from every dose cohort at baseline, at cycle 4 day 1 and at cycle 7 day 1. Samples were obtained from an open-label, multicenter, first-in-human phase I dose-escalation trial of ivuxolimab. Adults with locally advanced or metastatic melanoma, renal cell carcinoma, hepatocellular carcinoma or head and neck squamous cell carcinoma were enrolled in the trial. CD4+ and CD8+ T cells were sorted separately from peripheral blood before TCR sequencing.

This TCR came from an adult with an advanced solid tumor such as melanoma, head and neck, liver or kidney cancer. The chain is assembled from TRBV6-5 and TRBJ2-2; D gene: possibly TRBD1, on 6 matching bases. The sequencing used CD4+ or CD8+ T cells sorted from blood, collected in a trial of the OX40 agonist ivuxolimab. The nucleotides read TGTGCCAGCAGTTTGCAACAGGGTTTCCCCGGGGAGCTGTTTTTT. Translation gives CASSLQQGFPGELFF.